The 13 T cell receptor beta chains in this list originate from one sample, sequenced in a study of T-cell memory formation after mild COVID-19. TCRdb re-derived calls from the 5' RACE reads in MiXCR, one entry per CDR3 protein. The sample contains 350,000 or so distinct CDR3 sequences, about 21% of which appear only once. Sequenced: PBMCs or a T cell subset sorted from them (not recorded which). Every receptor here comes from an adult woman who had mild COVID-19 (a few samples of this study predate the infection). Cell type and time point are not known.

This clonotype was seen only a few times. CDR3 loop: CASTLTGRLLGAETQYF. The CDR3 DNA is TGTGCCAGCACCCTCACGGGGCGGCTTCTAGGCGCGGAGACCCAGTACTTC. The chain carries TRBV7-9 and TRBJ2-5; D might be TRBD1 or TRBD2, each matching 5 bases. Germline V gene sequence: CDR1 SEHNR, CDR2 FQNEAQ (reference sequence). The CDR3 contains 17 residues. The V end lost 7 bases, the J end lost 5 bases, and 26 bases lay between the germline ends.

This clonotype was counted between two and nine times. V usage is TRBV5-6 and J usage is TRBJ2-3; D may match TRBD1 or TRBD2 (5 bases each). The germline gives CDR1 SGHDT, CDR2 YYEEEE. The CDR3 length is 17 residues. Trimming cost V 1 base and J 0 bases, with 15 bases left between them. This chain's CDR3 is CASSLPRGDASTDTQYF. The CDR3, as DNA: TGTGCCAGCAGCTTGCCACGGGGCGACGCTAGCACAGATACGCAGTATTTT. The full variable domain, rest sourced from reference TRBV5-6 and TRBJ2-3, is DAGVTQSPTHLIKTRGQQVTLRCSPKSGHDTVSWYQQALGQGPQFIFQYYEEEERQRGNFPDRFSGHQFPNYSSELNVNALLLGDSALYLCASSLPRGDASTDTQYFGPGTRLTVL.

This clonotype was observed a handful of times. This chain connects TRBV25-1 to TRBJ1-1; TRBD1 might be the D (5 bases). The germline V gene has CDR1 MGHDK and CDR2 SYGVNS. CDR3 length equals 13 residues. Trimming took off 6 bases at V and 4 bases at J, with 12 bases between the two ends. Here the CDR3 DNA reads TGTGCCAGCAGCGGGACTGTCGGCACTGAAGCTTTCTTT. It yields the protein CASSGTVGTEAFF.

J is TRBJ2-1 and V is TRBV20-1; 14 bases are a match to TRBD2. The V segment lost 1 base and the J segment 15 bases; nucleotides outside the gene matches: 11. CDR3 length: 15 residues. Germline V gene sequence: CDR1 DFQATT, CDR2 SNEGSKA (reference sequence). The CDR3 DNA is TGCAGTGCTAGAGCCCCCGGACTAGCGGGAGGTTTGCGGTTCTTC. Translated, it gives CSARAPGLAGGLRFF.

This clonotype was seen a handful of times. The V gene is TRBV12-3 or TRBV12-4, the J gene TRBJ1-1; TRBD1 aligns across 7 bases. V lost 3 bases to trimming and J lost 8 bases; unmatched junction nucleotides: 12. The CDR3 is 15 residues long. CDR3: CASSFPGGNTPEAFF. The CDR3 DNA follows: TGTGCCAGCAGTTTCCCAGGGGGGAACACTCCGGAAGCTTTCTTT.

The chain is built from TRBV6-5 and TRBJ2-1; perhaps TRBD1 as D (5 bases). The CDR3 covers 16 residues. The germline gives CDR1 MNHEY, CDR2 SVGAGI. V lost 5 bases and J lost 6, with 20 bases in between. The CDR3 coding sequence is TGTGCCAGCAGTACAACCTTGGGGCCTGTGGGCAATGAGCAGTTCTTC. Protein product: CASSTTLGPVGNEQFF.

V and J are TRBV19 and TRBJ2-1; D is perhaps TRBD2 (7 bases). The CDR3 is 14 residues long. The germline V gene has CDR1 LNHDA and CDR2 SQIVND (reference sequence). V was pared by 3 bases and J by 6 bases, with 12 bases between. For the CDR3, the DNA is TGTGCCAGTAGTATCGGGGGGCTAGCCAATGAGCAGTTCTTC. Its translation is CASSIGGLANEQFF.

This clonotype was seen a few times. The chain couples TRBV12-3 or TRBV12-4 to TRBJ2-1; 11 nucleotides line up with TRBD2. V lost 4 bases to trimming and J lost 6 bases; unmatched junction nucleotides: 2. CDR3 length: 14 residues. CDR3 loop: CASSSSGRPNEQFF. The CDR3 nucleotides read TGTGCCAGCAGTTCTAGCGGGAGGCCCAATGAGCAGTTCTTC.

In DNA, the CDR3 is TGTGCCAGCAGCCAAAGGGAGACAGTGCCACCCTACGAGCAGTACTTC. Translated, it gives CASSQRETVPPYEQYF. The chain joins TRBV3-1 to TRBJ2-7; tentatively, D is TRBD1 or TRBD2 (5 bases each). V lost 2 bases and J 2 bases, leaving 16 bases between the germline ends. The CDR3 consists of 16 residues. CDR1 is LGHDT and CDR2 is YNNKEL in the germline V gene (reference sequence).

The chain links TRBV9 to TRBJ1-2, with D perhaps TRBD1 (5 bases). Trimming shortened V by 0 bases and J by 5 bases, and 14 bases separated the two germline ends. Per germline, CDR1 SGDLS and CDR2 YYNGEE. The CDR3 totals 15 residues. This CDR3 is CASSVAGRGFYGYTF. CDR3 bases: TGTGCCAGCAGCGTAGCGGGAAGGGGATTTTATGGCTACACCTTC.

This clonotype showed up many times. The V gene is TRBV5-1, the J gene TRBJ1-4; no clear D gene. Germline CDR1 SGHRS, CDR2 YFSETQ. Trimming cost V 1 base and J 7 bases, with 14 bases left between them. The length of the CDR3 is 15 residues. The CDR3 loop is CASSLNSGQSEKLFF. In DNA, the CDR3 is TGCGCCAGCAGCTTGAACAGTGGCCAGAGTGAAAAACTGTTTTTT.

The rearrangement joins TRBV12-3 or TRBV12-4 to TRBJ1-3; D is unresolved. This CDR3 has 14 amino acids. The V end lost 6 bases, the J end lost 1 base, and 10 bases lay between the germline ends. In nucleotides, the CDR3 is TGTGCCAGCAGCCAAGGGTTTTCTGGAAACACCATATATTTT. Translating it yields CASSQGFSGNTIYF.

The V call is TRBV4-1, the J call TRBJ2-5; no reliable D call. This CDR3 contains 15 residues. Per germline, CDR1 MGHRA and CDR2 YSYEKL. V lost 0 bases and J lost 2, with 10 bases in between. CDR3 in amino acids: CASSQEDQIQETQYF. In nucleotides, the CDR3 is TGCGCCAGCAGCCAAGAGGATCAGATACAAGAGACCCAGTACTTC.